This TCR beta chain was sequenced during a study of T cell responses to AZD1222 COVID-19 vaccine. A word on this clone: What it binds is not known.

This CDR3 has 14 amino acids. Germline CDR1 is SQVTM and CDR2 is ANQGSEA. Trimming left V 1 base short and J 2 bases short, with 12 bases between. The protocol was immunoSEQ multiplex PCR, while the TCRdb copy is restricted to in-frame clones and leaves out a portion. This table has around 61,000 clones, approximately 83% appearing once. Study-wide results and caveats: Reportedly, close to half of spike-specific TCRs are directed against unmutated variant regions. White British people made up most donors, females outnumbered males, and clonal diversity was possibly underestimated.

The chain employs TRBV29-1 and TRBJ2-7; D is perhaps TRBD1 (6 bases). Sample: peripheral blood, taken on day 0 of AZD1222 vaccination. This clonotype was sampled from an adult in good health. CDR3 amino acids: CSVEVGQPTYEQYF. DNA for the CDR3: TGCAGCGTTGAAGTCGGACAGCCGACCTACGAGCAGTACTTC.